The 26 T cell receptor beta chains below were found in one sample sequenced in a study of T-cell reconstitution after alpha-beta-depleted transplantation in children. Overall study findings and caveats: At one year after transplant, newly produced T cells mostly accounted for T-cell counts and diversity.

Their antigen targets remain unknown. Preparing the TCRbeta library involved the use of unique molecular identifiers. TCRdb itself ran the PCR reads through MiXCR, one entry per CDR3 protein. The sample has about 300,000 distinct CDR3 sequences, around 7.3% seen once. The sample consisted of peripheral blood, taken 360 days after TCRalphabeta/CD19-depleted stem cell transplant. The receptor set was obtained from a female patient under 10 years old who had a stem cell transplant for Fanconi anemia, so the T cells may come from the graft donor.

This clonotype was counted at least ten times. V usage is TRBV6-5 and J usage is TRBJ2-7, with D tentatively TRBD2 (6 bases). V was trimmed by 10 bases and J by 2 bases, leaving 9 bases between them. From germline, CDR1 is MNHEY and CDR2 SVGAGI. This CDR3 contains 11 residues. CDR3 loop: CATRLAYEQYF. CDR3 in DNA: TGTGCCACCCGACTAGCCTACGAGCAGTACTTC.

A remark on this clonotype: The junction differs from germline at one of its ends, possibly a read error. V and J are TRBV10-3 and TRBJ2-5; unclear D gene. CDR1 and CDR2 (germline): ENHRY, SYGVKD. CDR3 length equals 15 residues. The CDR3 DNA reads as TGTGCCTTCAGTTTACCTCGACCCGTGTTGGAGACCCAGTACTTC. The encoded protein is CAFSLPRPVLETQYF.

Many counts were recorded for this clonotype. This chain connects TRBV9 to TRBJ2-1, with a weak D call TRBD2 (5 bases). CDR3 length: 15 amino acids. V shed 6 bases and J shed 0 bases, with 13 bases lying between them. The germline V gene has CDR1 SGDLS and CDR2 YYNGEE. The CDR3 DNA is TGTGCCAGCACGAGCCGAGCGGACTCCTACAATGAGCAGTTCTTC. This sequence encodes CASTSRADSYNEQFF.

This clonotype was detected ten times or more. V usage is TRBV7-9 and J usage is TRBJ2-3, with 9 bases that match TRBD2. Looked up from germline, CDR1 is SEHNR and CDR2 is FQNEAQ (reference sequence). Unmatched junction bases numbered 10, after V lost 5 bases and J lost 4 bases. This CDR3 spans 16 amino acids. DNA for the CDR3: TGTGCCAGCAGCCCGGATGGGGTAGCGGGGGCAGATACGCAGTATTTT. Translating it yields CASSPDGVAGADTQYF.

This clonotype was seen repeatedly, ten times or more. The rearrangement uses TRBV12-3 or TRBV12-4 and TRBJ1-5, with D uncertain. V was shortened by 1 base and J by 6 bases, with 7 bases between the two germline ends. This CDR3 comprises 13 residues. CDR3 loop: CASSLVRGQPQHF. The CDR3 nucleotides are TGTGCCAGCAGTTTAGTGCGGGGTCAGCCCCAGCATTTT.

The chain couples TRBV6-1 to TRBJ1-1, with a possible D match to TRBD1 (6 bases). Germline CDR1 reads MNHNS; CDR2 reads SASEGT. V was clipped by 7 bases and J by 6 bases, with 15 bases between them. The CDR3 consists of 13 residues. CDR3 region: CASKRGGFAEAFF. CDR3 DNA: TGTGCCAGCAAAAGGGGGGGTTTCGCTGAAGCTTTCTTT.

This clonotype showed up just a few times. This sequence joins TRBV7-9 and TRBJ1-2; D is possibly TRBD1 (5 bases). V lost 4 bases and J 6 bases, leaving 21 bases between the germline ends. The CDR3 contains 16 residues. The germline V gene encodes CDR1 SEHNR and CDR2 FQNEAQ (reference sequence). The CDR3 sequence: CASSSARLRRDHGYTF. The DNA of the CDR3 is TGTGCCAGCAGCTCCGCGAGGCTGAGGAGGGACCATGGCTACACCTTC. The full variable domain, completed using reference TRBV7-9 and TRBJ1-2, is DTGVSQNPRHKITKRGQNVTFRCDPISEHNRLYWYRQTLGQGPEFLTYFQNEAQLEKSRLLSDRFSAERPKGSFSTLEIQRTEQGDSAMYLCASSSARLRRDHGYTFGSGTRLTVV.

The chain uses TRBV2 and TRBJ1-5; the D gene is possibly TRBD1 (6 bases). Germline CDR1 reads SNHLY; CDR2 reads FYNNEI. V lost 4 bases and J 0 bases, leaving 7 bases between the germline ends. The CDR3 is 14 amino acids. CDR3 amino acids: CASSARGSNQPQHF. DNA of the CDR3: TGTGCCAGCAGTGCCAGGGGTAGCAATCAGCCCCAGCATTTT.

This clonotype has at least ten counts. The chain uses TRBV6-1 and TRBJ2-6; 7 bases fit TRBD1. Germline CDR1 reads MNHNS; CDR2 reads SASEGT. CDR3 size: 15 residues. V gave up 5 bases and J gave up 4 bases; unmatched junction bases: 5. Written as DNA, the CDR3 is TGTGCCAGCAGTCAGACAGGGTCCGGGGCCAACGTCCTGACTTTC. As protein: CASSQTGSGANVLTF.

There are many counts of this clonotype. This rearrangement joins TRBV29-1 to TRBJ2-1; 10 bases map to TRBD1. The CDR3 runs 13 residues. Trimming at V came to 7 bases and at J to 3 bases, leaving 3 bases not matched to a gene. Looked up from germline, CDR1 is SQVTM and CDR2 is ANQGSEA. CDR3 sequence reads: CSGGDRGYNEQFF. The CDR3 nucleotides read TGCAGCGGTGGGGACAGGGGCTACAATGAGCAGTTCTTC.

The chain couples TRBV29-1 to TRBJ1-4; 7 bases fit TRBD1. Trimming cost V 6 bases and J 0 bases; bases outside gene matches: 4. Per germline, CDR1 SQVTM and CDR2 ANQGSEA. The CDR3 runs 14 residues. The CDR3 loop is CSVGTGATNEKLFF. The CDR3 nucleotides read TGCAGCGTCGGTACAGGGGCAACTAATGAAAAACTGTTTTTT.

The sample holds many counts of this clonotype. V and J are TRBV10-2 and TRBJ2-2; D possibly matches TRBD1 or TRBD2 (6 bases each). The CDR3 length is 11 residues. The V gene lost 7 bases and the J gene lost 10 bases, with 10 bases spanning the gap. The germline gives CDR1 WSHSY, CDR2 SAAADI. DNA of the CDR3: TGCGCCAGCAAGGGGGGAGTGGAGCTGTTTTTT. Encoded protein: CASKGGVELFF.

This clonotype was seen a handful of times. This chain uses TRBV6-2 or TRBV6-3 with TRBJ2-7; tentative D call: TRBD1 (6 bases). Trimming removed 2 bases at V and 2 bases at J, with 10 bases between. Germline CDR1 and CDR2: MNHEY and SVGEGT. The CDR3 length is 14 residues. This CDR3 is CASSYTGITYEQYV. In DNA, the CDR3 is TGTGCCAGCAGTTACACAGGGATAACCTACGAGCAGTACGTC.

This clonotype was picked up a small number of times. The genes are TRBV18 and TRBJ2-1; 10 bases match TRBD1. The germline gives CDR1 KGHSH, CDR2 LQKENI. The CDR3 consists of 15 residues. V was clipped by 3 bases and J by 9 bases; unmatched bases: 8. In DNA, the CDR3 is TGTGCCAGCTCACCCGGGACAGGGGAGAGGATTGAGCAGTTCTTC. The encoded protein is CASSPGTGERIEQFF.

The V gene is TRBV27, the J gene TRBJ2-2; a possible D gene is TRBD2 (6 bases). Trimming removed 1 base from V and 0 bases from J, with 12 bases in between. Germline loops: CDR1 MNHEY, CDR2 SMNVEV (reference sequence). The CDR3 is 17 amino acids. CDR3 residues: CASSLFLSGTNTGELFF. The CDR3 coding sequence is TGTGCCAGCAGTTTATTCCTTAGCGGAACGAACACCGGGGAGCTGTTTTTT.

This clonotype was found many times. V and J are TRBV15 and TRBJ2-7; the D gene could be TRBD1 or TRBD2 (5 bases each). From germline, CDR1 is LNHNV and CDR2 YYDKDF (reference sequence). The V gene lost 0 bases and the J gene lost 4 bases, with 7 bases spanning the gap. This CDR3 is 13 amino acids long. CDR3 nucleotides: TGTGCCACCAGCAGAGATGGGGGTTACGAGCAGTACTTC. This sequence encodes CATSRDGGYEQYF.

Many counts were recorded for this clonotype. V and J are TRBV7-3 and TRBJ2-3; D possibly corresponds to TRBD1 (5 bases). Per germline, CDR1 SGHTA and CDR2 FQGTGA. Deletions cut 2 bases from V and 0 bases from J, with 6 bases between. CDR3 length: 14 residues. CDR3 region: CASSLGASTDTQYF. CDR3 sequence (DNA): TGTGCCAGCAGCTTAGGGGCTAGCACAGATACGCAGTATTTT. Combining the CDR3 with reference TRBV7-3 and TRBJ2-3 gives the whole variable domain GAGVSQTPSNKVTEKGKYVELRCDPISGHTALYWYRQSLGQGPEFLIYFQGTGAADDSGLPNDRFFAVRPEGSVSTLKIQRTERGDSAVYLCASSLGASTDTQYFGPGTRLTVL.

This clonotype was seen at least ten times. The rearrangement uses TRBV9 and TRBJ2-1; D remains unclear. The CDR3 covers 15 residues. CDR1 SGDLS and CDR2 YYNGEE come from the germline V gene. Trimming took off 1 base at V and 5 bases at J, with 13 bases between the two ends. DNA of the CDR3: TGTGCCAGCAGCGTATTGAAGGAAAGTAACAATGAGCAGTTCTTC. This sequence encodes CASSVLKESNNEQFF. The whole variable domain, filled in from reference TRBV9 and TRBJ2-1, reads DSGVTQTPKHLITATGQRVTLRCSPRSGDLSVYWYQQSLDQGLQFLIQYYNGEERAKGNILERFSAQQFPDLHSELNLSSLELGDSALYFCASSVLKESNNEQFFGPGTRLTVL.

This clonotype was detected many times. The J gene is TRBJ2-7, the V gene TRBV12-3 or TRBV12-4, with D unclear. V dropped 2 bases and J dropped 3 bases, with 8 bases sitting between them. The CDR3 has 13 residues. The CDR3 coding sequence is TGTGCCAGCAGTTTACAGGTCGGCTACGAGCAGTACTTC. Translated: CASSLQVGYEQYF.

The chain carries TRBV12-3 or TRBV12-4 and TRBJ2-5; TRBD2 agrees at 13 bases. The ends lost 1 base at V and 2 bases at J; junction bases unmatched: 19. The CDR3 loop spans 22 amino acids. The CDR3 DNA reads as TGTGCCAGCAGTTTAGGGATACTAGCGGGGGGGCCCGCAGGAGGATTTCAAGAGACCCAGTACTTC. This gives the protein CASSLGILAGGPAGGFQETQYF.

This chain connects TRBV5-1 to TRBJ1-4, with TRBD1 matching over 7 bases. V was pared by 3 bases and J by 7 bases, with 9 bases of the junction left unmatched. This CDR3 spans 15 amino acids. Germline V CDR1 and CDR2: SGHRS, YFSETQ. CDR3 sequence: CASSSTRQGSEKLFF. The CDR3 DNA follows: TGCGCCAGCAGCTCAACCCGACAGGGTAGTGAAAAACTGTTTTTT.

In its sample, this clonotype was seen a few times. The chain employs TRBV19 and TRBJ2-7; D call uncertain. V was clipped by 5 bases and J by 0 bases, with 8 bases between them. The CDR3 is made up of 13 amino acids. CDR1 and CDR2 (germline): LNHDA, SQIVND (reference sequence). CDR3 sequence: CASSAGTSYEQYF. The CDR3 DNA is TGTGCCAGTAGTGCCGGTACCTCCTACGAGCAGTACTTC.

This clonotype was counted between two and nine times. The V gene is TRBV2, the J gene TRBJ2-7; D tentatively fits TRBD1 or TRBD2 (6 bases each). V was clipped by 8 bases and J by 6 bases, with 20 bases between them. Looked up from germline, CDR1 is SNHLY and CDR2 is FYNNEI. The CDR3 loop spans 14 amino acids. The CDR3 here is CASGSGTPGGEQYF. Here the CDR3 DNA reads TGTGCCAGCGGTTCCGGGACACCCGGGGGCGAGCAGTACTTC.

This clonotype was counted between two and nine times. The rearrangement links TRBV7-9 to TRBJ2-1; TRBD1 or TRBD2 may be the D gene (5 bases each). The V and J ends lost 5 bases and 0 bases respectively, with 17 bases between them. Germline V CDR1 and CDR2: SEHNR, FQNEAQ (reference sequence). The CDR3 has 17 residues. The CDR3 region is CASSPPDRDASYNEQFF. CDR3 DNA sequence: TGTGCCAGCAGCCCACCCGACCGGGACGCCTCCTACAATGAGCAGTTCTTC. Full variable domain (rest looked up from reference TRBV7-9 and TRBJ2-1): DTGVSQNPRHKITKRGQNVTFRCDPISEHNRLYWYRQTLGQGPEFLTYFQNEAQLEKSRLLSDRFSAERPKGSFSTLEIQRTEQGDSAMYLCASSPPDRDASYNEQFFGPGTRLTVL.

This clonotype came up many times. The chain joins TRBV20-1 to TRBJ2-1; perhaps TRBD2 as D (5 bases). This CDR3 has 13 amino acids. Germline CDR1 is DFQATT and CDR2 is SNEGSKA (reference sequence). CDR3 coding DNA: TGCCAACTTGACTCCCCTTCGGGGAATGAGCAGTTCTTC. This encodes CQLDSPSGNEQFF.

This clonotype was counted many times. This sequence joins TRBV7-2 and TRBJ2-1; 7 bases are shared with TRBD2. V was pared by 1 base and J by 13 bases, with 7 bases of the junction left unmatched. This CDR3 has 13 amino acids. Per germline, CDR1 SGHTA and CDR2 FQGNSA. CDR3: CASSLGSERDQFF. CDR3 coding DNA: TGTGCCAGCAGCTTAGGGTCTGAGCGGGACCAGTTCTTC.